This T cell receptor beta chain was found in a study of T cells in Graves' hyperthyroidism and ophthalmopathy. Study outcomes and limitations: Clonotypes that were expanded in thyroid above 0.001 mostly appeared in blood too. Using 13 V-J features, a model discriminated ophthalmopathy from stable hyperthyroidism.

Notes on this clonotype: Its antigen is not known.

Researchers took RNA transcripts and amplified the TCR beta CDR3 regions from them. HTBI primers were used for first-round RT-PCR of the TCR CDR3. One entry per CDR3 protein results from TCRdb running MiXCR on the multiplex PCR reads. The repertoire holds around 620,000 distinct CDR3 sequences, with about half as singletons. Clinical symptoms, serum thyroxine, TRAb, thyroid ultrasound and orbital computed tomography established diagnosis. This TCR was sampled from an adult woman with Graves' disease, either hyperthyroidism or ophthalmopathy (not recorded which). The specimen sequenced was peripheral blood or thyroid tissue (not recorded which).

In nucleotides, the CDR3 is TGCAGTGCTAGCCCGCGGCGGGGCAATCAGCCCCAGCATTTT. It translates to CSASPRRGNQPQHF. This chain joins TRBV20-1 and TRBJ1-5; no clear D. Germline CDR1 is DFQATT and CDR2 is SNEGSKA (reference sequence). V dropped 3 bases and J dropped 2 bases, with 11 bases sitting between them. The CDR3 consists of 14 residues.